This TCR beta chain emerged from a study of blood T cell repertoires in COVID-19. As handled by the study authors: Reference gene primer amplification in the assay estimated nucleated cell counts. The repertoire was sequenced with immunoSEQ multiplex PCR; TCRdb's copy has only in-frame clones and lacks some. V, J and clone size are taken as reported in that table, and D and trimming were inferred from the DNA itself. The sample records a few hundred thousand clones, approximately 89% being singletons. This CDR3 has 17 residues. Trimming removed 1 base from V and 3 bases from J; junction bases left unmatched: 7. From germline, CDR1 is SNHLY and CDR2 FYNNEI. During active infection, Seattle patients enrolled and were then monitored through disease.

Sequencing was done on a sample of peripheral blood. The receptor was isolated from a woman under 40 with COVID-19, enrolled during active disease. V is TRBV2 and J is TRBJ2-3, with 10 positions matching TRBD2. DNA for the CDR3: TGTGCCAGCAGTGAAGGACTAGCGGGCCTAGGAACAGATACGCAGTATTTT. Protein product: CASSEGLAGLGTDTQYF.